This TCR beta chain was sequenced during a study of shared clonotypes between healthy human individuals. Study-level background: Donors were a couple of women and a few men aged 18 to 49.

The naive CD8 population came from CD45RO-negative cells selected for CCR7, without terminally differentiated effector memory CD45RA+ cells. After removal of 5 bases from V and 5 bases from J, the junction contained 15 bases not matched to a gene. The CDR3 is 18 amino acids. Germline CDR1 reads SGHAT; CDR2 reads FQNNGV. This clone has just one count. Its target is not known. In the authors' workflow: With immunoSEQ giving junction-only sequences and no quality scores, filtering differed. Libraries were prepared by immunoSEQ multiplex PCR; TCRdb keeps only in-frame clonotypes and omits some of them. The V and J calls and the clone size are those of that table, but D and trimming were determined from the DNA. The sample contains about 2.2 million clones, 85% to 95% of which appear only once. Study observations and caveats: Sequencing depth was expected to affect clonotype sharing among donors.

Sequenced material: naive CD8+ T cells from PBMCs. The receptor was derived from a man aged 18 to 30 in good health. Some clones in this sample may be carry-over from other donors' samples. This chain links TRBV11-2 with TRBJ2-5; TRBD2 agrees at 12 bases. This CDR3 reads CASSPTPRLAGVAETQYF. DNA of the CDR3: TGTGCCAGCAGCCCCACCCCGCGACTAGCGGGAGTGGCTGAGACCCAGTACTTC. Full variable domain (rest looked up from reference TRBV11-2 and TRBJ2-5): EAGVAQSPRYKIIEKRQSVAFWCNPISGHATLYWYQQILGQGPKLLIQFQNNGVVDDSQLPKDRFSAERLKGVDSTLKIQPAKLEDSAVYLCASSPTPRLAGVAETQYFGPGTRLLVL.